This TCR beta chain was profiled in a study of blood T cell repertoires in COVID-19. CDR1 and CDR2 (germline): KGHDR, SFDVKD. The CDR3 covers 14 residues. Trimming shortened V by 7 bases and J by 6 bases, and 17 bases separated the two germline ends. Measured with immunoSEQ multiplex PCR; TCRdb has only the in-frame clones, and not every one. The table shows 210,000 or so clones, with around 81% occurring only once. Sequencing was carried out using PBMCs or T cells enriched from blood (not recorded which). The V and J genes are TRBV24-1 and TRBJ1-1; TRBD1 might be the D (5 bases). This sequence originates from a man aged 25 to 40 with acute COVID-19. The CDR3 DNA reads as TGTGCCACCAGCGGACGTTCAGGGATCCCTGAAGCTTTCTTT. As protein: CATSGRSGIPEAFF.